Listed here are 22 T cell receptor beta chains from one sample, sequenced in a study of T cells in Graves' hyperthyroidism and ophthalmopathy. Amplified regions were TCR beta CDR3 sequences from RNA transcripts. An initial round of RT-PCR targeting the TCR CDR3 relied on the HTBI primer set. Using its own MiXCR run on the multiplex PCR reads, TCRdb lists one record per CDR3 protein. The sample holds some 550,000 distinct CDR3 sequences, 20% seen once. Sequenced material: blood. The receptors were gathered from a man younger than 35 with Graves' hyperthyroidism.

This clonotype occurred a few times. The chain couples TRBV13 to TRBJ2-5, with TRBD2 matching 7 bases. The J segment lost 5 bases and the V segment lost 2 bases, leaving 8 bases of the junction unmatched. This CDR3 has 15 residues. Germline V gives CDR1 PRHDT, CDR2 FYEKMQ (reference sequence). DNA of the CDR3: TGTGCCAGCAGCTTAAAACAGCGGGGTAGTGAGACCCAGTACTTC. Translating it yields CASSLKQRGSETQYF.

This chain uses TRBV12-3 or TRBV12-4 with TRBJ2-3, with TRBD2 matching over 9 bases. V lost 7 bases and J lost 6; bases outside the gene matches: 14. The CDR3 extends over 16 amino acids. The CDR3 reads CASTTGTSYLSDTQYF. The CDR3 DNA sequence: TGTGCCAGCACCACGGGGACTAGCTATTTATCGGATACGCAGTATTTT.

Many counts were recorded for this clonotype. The V and J genes are TRBV10-3 and TRBJ1-1, with D uncertain. The germline V gene encodes CDR1 ENHRY and CDR2 SYGVKD. The CDR3 extends over 13 amino acids. Trimming cost V 10 bases and J 0 bases, with 12 bases left between them. The CDR3 loop reads CASVTVLNTEAFF. Written as DNA, the CDR3 is TGTGCCAGCGTGACCGTCTTGAACACTGAAGCTTTCTTT.

Only a few counts were recorded for this clonotype. The DNA for the CDR3 is TGCGCCAGCAGCCAAGATCTTCAGGGGGGGAACACCGGGGAGCTGTTTTTT. Translating it yields CASSQDLQGGNTGELFF. This chain connects TRBV4-1 to TRBJ2-2; possibly TRBD1 for D (7 bases). Germline values: CDR1 MGHRA, CDR2 YSYEKL. This CDR3 is built from 17 residues. Deletions cut 0 bases from V and 1 base from J, with 12 bases between.

This chain connects TRBV20-1 to TRBJ1-1; D is perhaps TRBD1 (5 bases). In germline, CDR1 is DFQATT, CDR2 SNEGSKA (reference sequence). V dropped 6 bases and J dropped 10 bases, with 27 bases sitting between them. There are 15 residues in the CDR3. The CDR3 bases are TGCAGTGCCGGCGAGACAGTGGGGCGCTTAATAGGAGCTTTCTTT. This sequence encodes CSAGETVGRLIGAFF.

This clonotype was seen ten or more times. This sequence joins TRBV19 and TRBJ2-2, with a tentative D call TRBD2 (5 bases). Trimming took 6 bases from V and 6 from J, leaving 8 bases between them. Germline assignment: CDR1 LNHDA and CDR2 SQIVND (reference sequence). CDR3 size: 12 residues. The CDR3: CASSPGSGELFF. Written as DNA, the CDR3 is TGTGCCAGTAGCCCGGGATCCGGGGAGCTGTTTTTT. Full variable domain (missing parts from reference TRBV19 and TRBJ2-2): DGGITQSPKYLFRKEGQNVTLSCEQNLNHDAMYWYRQDPGQGLRLIYYSQIVNDFQKGDIAEGYSVSREKKESFPLTVTSAQKNPTAFYLCASSPGSGELFFGEGSRLTVL.

The chain recombines TRBV6-1 with TRBJ2-2; a weak D match, TRBD1 (6 bases). The CDR3 has 14 amino acids. The V end lost 4 bases, the J end lost 4 bases, and 10 bases lay between the germline ends. Germline V gene data show CDR1 as MNHNS and CDR2 as SASEGT. Written as DNA, the CDR3 is TGTGCCAGCAGTGGCCTGACAGGCACCGGGGAGCTGTTTTTT. Residues: CASSGLTGTGELFF.

This clonotype was seen a handful of times. The chain combines TRBV6-2 or TRBV6-3 with TRBJ2-5, with TRBD2 identical over 11 bases. Germline V gene data show CDR1 as MNHEY and CDR2 as SVGEGT. The CDR3 consists of 16 residues. With 5 bases clipped from V and 1 base from J, the junction kept 6 bases outside the gene matches. CDR3 nucleotide sequence: TGTGCCAGCAGTCCCCCACTAGCGGGGGCCCAAGAGACCCAGTACTTC. This translates into CASSPPLAGAQETQYF.

This clonotype has at least ten counts. The chain combines TRBV12-3 or TRBV12-4 with TRBJ1-2; 7 bases match TRBD1. The CDR3 is 16 amino acids. With 2 bases clipped from V and 9 bases from J, the junction kept 15 bases outside the gene matches. CDR3: CASSLIWDSRPISYTF. The DNA of the CDR3 is TGTGCCAGCAGTTTAATCTGGGACAGTCGTCCTATTAGCTACACCTTC.

This clonotype showed up just a few times. J is TRBJ2-5 and V is TRBV13, with 14 bases identical to TRBD2. V lost 5 bases to trimming and J lost 4 bases; unmatched junction nucleotides: 6. The CDR3 consists of 16 residues. Germline V gene data show CDR1 as PRHDT and CDR2 as FYEKMQ (reference sequence). The CDR3 bases are TGTGCCAGCAGCACCAGACTAGCGGGGGGGCGAGAGACCCAGTACTTC. It yields the protein CASSTRLAGGRETQYF.

This clonotype was seen a few times. The V call is TRBV28, the J call TRBJ2-5; TRBD1 might be the D (6 bases). Trimming removed 3 bases at V and 2 bases at J, with 13 bases between. CDR3 length equals 15 residues. Germline CDR1 is MDHEN and CDR2 is SYDVKM. CDR3 in amino acids: CASSFGVTGQETQYF. As DNA, the CDR3 is TGTGCCAGCAGTTTCGGGGTGACAGGTCAAGAGACCCAGTACTTC.

The rearrangement uses TRBV7-2 and TRBJ1-6; unclear D gene. The V end was cut by 1 base, the J end by 2 bases, with 12 bases between. The CDR3 totals 17 residues. CDR1 is SGHTA and CDR2 is FQGNSA in the germline V gene. Here the CDR3 DNA reads TGTGCCAGCAGCTTAGTCCGGAGAATCACCTATAATTCACCCCTCCACTTT. It codes for CASSLVRRITYNSPLHF. Supplemented by reference TRBV7-2 and TRBJ1-6, the full variable domain reads GAGVSQSPSNKVTEKGKDVELRCDPISGHTALYWYRQSLGQGLEFLIYFQGNSAPDKSGLPSDRFSAERTGGSVSTLTIQRTQQEDSAVYLCASSLVRRITYNSPLHFGNGTRLTVT.

This clonotype was seen many times. J is TRBJ1-2 and V is TRBV11-1; 7 bases align to TRBD1. V lost 5 bases to trimming and J lost 2 bases; unmatched junction nucleotides: 11. CDR3 length: 16 residues. Germline loops: CDR1 SGHAT, CDR2 FQDESV (reference sequence). The CDR3 is CASSIGGAQGNYGYTF. The CDR3, as DNA: TGTGCCAGCAGCATAGGAGGGGCACAGGGGAACTATGGCTACACCTTC.

Only a few counts were recorded for this clonotype. CDR3: CASSEGRLGNSPLHF. The CDR3 DNA sequence: TGTGCCAGCAGTGAGGGACGCCTCGGTAATTCACCCCTCCACTTT. The chain is built from TRBV6-1 and TRBJ1-6; maybe TRBD1 (5 bases). Trimming took off 3 bases at V and 6 bases at J, with 12 bases between the two ends. This CDR3 comprises 15 residues. Germline loops: CDR1 MNHNS, CDR2 SASEGT.

This chain uses TRBV28 with TRBJ1-5, with D possibly matching TRBD1 (5 bases). V was trimmed by 1 base and J by 12 bases, leaving 10 bases between them. CDR1 is MDHEN, CDR2 SYDVKM, per germline. CDR3 length: 12 residues. The CDR3 here is CASSLLTDVQHF. The DNA for the CDR3 is TGTGCCAGCAGTTTATTGACAGACGTCCAGCATTTT.

This clonotype was counted many times. This chain uses TRBV6-5 with TRBJ1-1; D is ambiguous. V dropped 3 bases and J dropped 5 bases, with 13 bases sitting between them. The CDR3 contains 14 residues. Germline V gives CDR1 MNHEY, CDR2 SVGAGI. The CDR3 is CASSYEDATTEAFF. The CDR3 DNA is TGTGCCAGCAGTTATGAGGACGCAACAACTGAAGCTTTCTTT.

In its sample, this clonotype was seen many times. CDR3 sequence: CAWGQGSVEAFF. The DNA for the CDR3 is TGTGCCTGGGGACAGGGGAGTGTTGAAGCTTTCTTT. The chain has TRBV30 and TRBJ1-1, with 9 bases identical to TRBD1. Trimming cost V 5 bases and J 7 bases; bases outside gene matches: 5. CDR3 size: 12 residues. CDR1 and CDR2 (germline): GTSNPN, SVGIG (reference sequence).

This clonotype was recorded many times. The chain recombines TRBV20-1 with TRBJ1-1, with TRBD1 identical over 7 bases. Germline values: CDR1 DFQATT, CDR2 SNEGSKA (reference sequence). V lost 6 bases to trimming and J lost 4 bases; unmatched junction nucleotides: 17. The CDR3 is 16 amino acids. CDR3 coding DNA: TGCAGTGCGACGGGACAGACAAGTTTCGGGGCCACTGAAGCTTTCTTT. This translates into CSATGQTSFGATEAFF.

This clonotype was picked up many times. The V and J genes are TRBV20-1 and TRBJ2-7; TRBD2 agrees at 16 bases. This CDR3 has 14 amino acids. The V segment lost 6 bases and the J segment 7 bases; nucleotides outside the gene matches: 6. Germline assignment: CDR1 DFQATT and CDR2 SNEGSKA (reference sequence). For the CDR3, the DNA is TGCAGTGCGGGGACTAGCGGGGGGGCCCAGGAGCAGTACTTC. This codes for CSAGTSGGAQEQYF.

This clonotype was picked up many times. The chain combines TRBV2 with TRBJ1-2; 7 bases align to TRBD1. V lost 6 bases to trimming and J lost 8 bases; unmatched junction nucleotides: 3. CDR1 and CDR2 from the germline V gene are SNHLY and FYNNEI. The CDR3 sequence is 11 residues long. This chain's CDR3 is CASSRQGGYTF. The CDR3 DNA reads as TGTGCCAGCAGCCGACAGGGCGGCTACACCTTC.

This clonotype was found many times. The chain couples TRBV20-1 to TRBJ1-2; D unclear. Trimming took 3 bases from V and 3 from J, leaving 11 bases between them. The CDR3 spans 13 residues. Per germline, CDR1 DFQATT and CDR2 SNEGSKA (reference sequence). CDR3 region: CSASLDGDYGYTF. CDR3 nucleotides: TGCAGTGCTAGTCTGGACGGCGACTATGGCTACACCTTC.

This clonotype was seen more than once but under ten times. A much bigger clone sits one base away, suggesting this may be a read error. This chain joins TRBV30 and TRBJ1-1; a possible D gene is TRBD1 (6 bases). Germline values: CDR1 GTSNPN, CDR2 SVGIG (reference sequence). The CDR3 loop spans 12 amino acids. CDR3 nucleotides: TGTGCCTGGAGTGGCCAGGGGATGTCAGCTTGCTTT. Protein sequence: CAWSGQGMSACF.